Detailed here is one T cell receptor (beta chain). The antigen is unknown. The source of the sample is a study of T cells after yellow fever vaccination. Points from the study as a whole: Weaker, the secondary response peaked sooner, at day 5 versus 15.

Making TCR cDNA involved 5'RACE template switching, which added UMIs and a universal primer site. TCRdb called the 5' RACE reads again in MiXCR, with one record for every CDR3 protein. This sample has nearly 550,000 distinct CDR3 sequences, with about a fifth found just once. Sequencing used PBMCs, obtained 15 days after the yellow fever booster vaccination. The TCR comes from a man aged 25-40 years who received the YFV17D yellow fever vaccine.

The CDR3 region is CSVTRGRYEQYF. CDR3 coding DNA: TGCAGCGTTACCCGGGGCCGGTACGAGCAGTACTTC. The rearrangement joins TRBV29-1 to TRBJ2-7; TRBD1 or TRBD2 may be the D gene (5 bases each). Trimming pared 5 bases from V and 4 bases from J, leaving 12 bases between. Germline CDR1 reads SQVTM; CDR2 reads ANQGSEA. The CDR3 runs to 12 residues.